The text below deals with one T cell receptor (beta chain). Its antigen is unknown. Profiling relied on immunoSEQ multiplex PCR, and the TCRdb table lists in-frame clones only, not all of them. This sample has under 95,000 clones; around 94% occur once, and the top ten carry roughly 3.4%. The record originates from a study of cytomegalovirus exposure and HLA in healthy donors. Overall study: A subsequent analysis stated that the 120 validation repertoires were run on the same platform as the approximately 700 first-cohort repertoires. General study findings and limits: Researchers catalogued some 160 TCR beta chains as cytomegalovirus-associated. Reported performance of the classifier showed diagnosis of cytomegalovirus status with high specificity and sensitivity. The finding came from a later analysis; first-cohort TCR clusters tended to co-occur in the 110 or so validation repertoires.

The specimen sequenced was PBMCs. This clonotype was sampled from a woman between 18 and 30 years old in good health and CMV-seropositive.

The CDR3 reads CASRTSGGIRGAFF. The CDR3 DNA reads as TGTGCCAGCAGAACTTCCGGAGGGATTCGCGGCGCTTTCTTT. V usage is TRBV28 and J usage is TRBJ1-1; D call uncertain. The CDR3 runs 14 residues. The ends were cut back, 6 bases at V and 11 bases at J, with 22 bases in the middle. Germline lookup yields CDR1 MDHEN and CDR2 SYDVKM.